This TCR beta chain was captured by sequencing in a study (dated by TCRdb to between 2014 and 2017). About the investigation overall: Whether tumor-infiltrating Tregs in breast cancer are recruited from blood Tregs or converted in situ from other CD4+ T cell subsets was tested. General conclusions and limits of the study: Validation in the larger cohort was restricted to a single TCR beta V-J rearrangement rather than whole repertoires. Tumor memory CD4+ T cell TCR gene usage clustered with blood and lymph node memory CD4+ cells and lymph node naive CD4+ cells. The greatest overlap of tumor-infiltrating Treg TCR alpha and beta sequences was with tumor naive CD4+ T cells, followed next by blood naive CD4+ T cells.

As regards this clonotype: Its antigen is currently not known. No base qualities exist here, and no much larger clone lies one base off it.

Full-length TCR variable regions were amplified by 5' RACE PCR with constant-region reverse primers, followed by semi-nested PCR with Nested Universal Primer A. The ReliaPrep RNA Cell Miniprep System was used to extract total RNA, which was then reverse transcribed into 5'RACE-ready cDNA with the SMARTer RACE 5'/3' Kit. Multiplex adaptors were used to barcode full-length TCR alpha and beta libraries, and the barcoded libraries were sequenced on an Illumina MiSeq. The paper's data handling went like this. Sequencing data were pooled across the five patients for each of nine subset-tissue groups and compared by unsupervised clustering of TCR gene usage. The Morisita-Horn index was used to calculate repertoire similarity, with shared sequences weighted according to their contribution to each repertoire. TCRdb reran the public reads through fastp at Q25 and MiXCR, keeping productive beta chains. Here each entry gathers all rows of one CDR3 protein and keeps the most common genes and DNA. Clone size and V and J calls follow TCRdb, not the original study. In all, the sample holds about 62,000 distinct CDR3 sequences, and 25% to 35% of those were seen once. The top ten clonotypes cover 2% to 2.5% of the sample.

Naive CD4+ T cells were purified with the Miltenyi Naive CD4+ T Cell Isolation kit, with Tregs depleted using CD25 microbeads. Tregs, naive and memory CD4+ T cells from tumor, blood and ipsilateral draining lymph nodes of 5 or 6 breast cancer patients underwent full-length TCR alpha and beta sequencing. Tumor tissue and lymph nodes obtained from ipsilateral axillary dissection were perfused with PBS, minced and then digested with collagenase I and hyaluronidase. FACS confirmed that the sorted cell populations were more than 90% pure. The TCR comes from a female donor with breast cancer. The sample comprised tumor-infiltrating naive CD4+ T cells sorted from the breast tumor. The cell subset or site label for this specimen denotes: naive CD4+ T cells, CD4+CD45RA+CD25-.

The DNA sequence follows: TGCAGTGCCTATGACAGGGTAGGGACCTACGAGCAGTACTTC. This yields the protein CSAYDRVGTYEQYF. This chain is built from TRBV20-1 and TRBJ2-7, and 7 bases in between align with TRBD1. The CDR3 runs 14 amino acids, cysteine and phenylalanine included. Only CDR3 DNA remains: 42 bases, in frame from the first base. Taken from the germline V gene (reference sequence), the CDR1 and CDR2 loops are DFQATT and SNEGSKA. V is cut back by 6 bases and J by 2 bases, with 10 bases in the junction unmatched.